This T cell receptor beta chain originates from a study of blood T cell repertoires in COVID-19. V dropped 5 bases and J dropped 8 bases, with 16 bases sitting between them. The germline gives CDR1 LNHNV, CDR2 YYDKDF (reference sequence). The CDR3 covers 14 residues. TCRdb keeps only in-frame clones here, not all; method: immunoSEQ multiplex PCR. The sample includes around 230,000 clones, 70% to 85% seen only once; the top ten take roughly 15%. The V and J genes are TRBV15 and TRBJ2-1; D possibly corresponds to TRBD1 (6 bases). The receptor was derived from a middle-aged man who had recovered from COVID-19. Source material: PBMCs or T cells enriched from blood (not recorded which). The CDR3 DNA follows: TGTGCCACCAGCTCCTTGGGGGCTCAGGATGAGCAGTTCTTC. It yields the protein CATSSLGAQDEQFF.